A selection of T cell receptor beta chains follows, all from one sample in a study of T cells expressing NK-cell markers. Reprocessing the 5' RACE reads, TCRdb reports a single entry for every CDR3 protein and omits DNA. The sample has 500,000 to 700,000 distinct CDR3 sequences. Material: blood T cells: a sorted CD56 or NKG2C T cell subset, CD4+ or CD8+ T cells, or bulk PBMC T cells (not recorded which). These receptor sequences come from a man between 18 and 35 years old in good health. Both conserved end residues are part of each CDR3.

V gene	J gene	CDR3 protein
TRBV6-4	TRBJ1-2	CASSGDRGYGYTF
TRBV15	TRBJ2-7	CATSRDMGDVGYEQYF
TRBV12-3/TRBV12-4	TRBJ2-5	CASSLGSEGLGETQYF
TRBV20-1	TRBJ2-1	CSASTGGRTSEQFF
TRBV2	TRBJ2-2	CASSDGAYTGELFF
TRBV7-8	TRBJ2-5	CASKSFHQEETQYF
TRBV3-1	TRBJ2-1	CASSHPPLGDPSSYNEQFF
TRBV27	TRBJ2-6	CASSSIGTAGANVLTF
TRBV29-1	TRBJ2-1	CSVLFGGRISYNEQFF
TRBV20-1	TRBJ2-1	CSADHPSSGSFGQFF
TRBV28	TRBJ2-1	CASSQIAGGVLFNEQFF
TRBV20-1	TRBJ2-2	CSARDLRGHTGELFF
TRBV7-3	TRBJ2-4	CASSPQRENIQYF
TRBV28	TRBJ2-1	CASSLTGLAAWQFF
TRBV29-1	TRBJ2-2	CSVETRRGVGELFF
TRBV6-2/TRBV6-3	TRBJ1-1	CASSYWARATEAFF
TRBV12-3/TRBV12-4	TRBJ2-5	CASSLLYGTSGEKEETQYF
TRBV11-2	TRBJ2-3	CASSQGLAPDTQYF
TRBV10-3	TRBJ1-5	CAISESQGGDQPQHF
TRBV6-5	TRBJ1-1	CASSTILRQGKAFF
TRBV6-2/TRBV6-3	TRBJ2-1	CASSYSAGGSHEQFF
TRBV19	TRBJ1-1	CASSIVGQHNTEAFF
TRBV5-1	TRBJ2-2	CASGTGSLSTGELFF
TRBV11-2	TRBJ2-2	CASSLGEVGELFF
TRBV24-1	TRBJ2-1	CATSDFGQGMTYNEQFF
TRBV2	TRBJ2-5	CASSEWTETQYF